The clone carrying this T cell receptor beta chain was seen a handful of times. Its antigen is undetermined. This CDR3 spans 15 amino acids. The germline V and J ends were trimmed by 2 bases and 4 bases, with 12 bases remaining between them. Germline V lookup: CDR1 SEHNR, CDR2 FQNEAQ (reference sequence). TCRdb reprocessed the 5' RACE reads via MiXCR and lists one record per CDR3 protein. Of hundreds of thousands of distinct CDR3 sequences listed, 10% to 15% were seen once; the top ten hold 1.5% to 2%. This sample was taken from a study of identical twins. Whole-study results and caveats: Part of the zero-insertion signal could reflect confounding by invariant MAIT and iNKT cells.

These sequences were also reported in another study, on yellow fever vaccine responses in identical twins.

The receptor was derived from a woman aged 18-29 years in good health. The J gene is TRBJ2-1, the V gene TRBV7-9, with TRBD2 as a possible D gene (6 bases). The sequenced sample was PBMCs. Here the CDR3 reads CASSLTASAYNEQFF. CDR3 in DNA: TGTGCCAGCAGCTTAACGGCTAGCGCATACAATGAGCAGTTCTTC.